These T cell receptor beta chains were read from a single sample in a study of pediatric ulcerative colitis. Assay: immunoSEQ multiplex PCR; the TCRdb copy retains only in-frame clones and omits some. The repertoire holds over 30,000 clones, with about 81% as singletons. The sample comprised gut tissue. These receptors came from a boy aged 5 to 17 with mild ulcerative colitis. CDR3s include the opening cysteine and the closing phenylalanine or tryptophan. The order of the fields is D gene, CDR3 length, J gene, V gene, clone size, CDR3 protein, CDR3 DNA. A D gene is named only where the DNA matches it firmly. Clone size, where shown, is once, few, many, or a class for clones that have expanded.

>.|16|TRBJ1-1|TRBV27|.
CASRLLDGGAHTEAFF
TGTGCCAGCAGGCTTCTCGACGGGGGCGCGCACACTGAAGCTTTCTTT
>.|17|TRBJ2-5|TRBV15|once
CATSREARYLYQETQYF
TGTGCCACCAGCAGAGAGGCCAGATACCTTTACCAAGAGACCCAGTACTTC
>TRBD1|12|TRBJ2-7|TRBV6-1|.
CASRIGQGTQYF
TGTGCCAGCAGGATAGGACAGGGAACGCAGTACTTC
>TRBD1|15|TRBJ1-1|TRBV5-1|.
CASLDVPGQGDEAFF
TGCGCCAGCCTGGATGTCCCCGGACAGGGCGATGAAGCTTTCTTT
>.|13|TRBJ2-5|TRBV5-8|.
CASTLVQQETQYF
TGTGCCAGCACTCTTGTACAGCAAGAGACCCAGTACTTC
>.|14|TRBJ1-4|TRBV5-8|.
CASSFTGAGKKLFF
TGTGCCAGCAGCTTTACAGGCGCGGGGAAAAAACTGTTTTTT
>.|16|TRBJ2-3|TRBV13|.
CASSLRGVAISDTQYF
TGTGCCAGCAGCCTAAGGGGGGTAGCGATTTCAGATACGCAGTATTTT
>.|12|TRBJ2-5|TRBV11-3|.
CASSFPGGPAYF
TGTGCCAGCAGCTTCCCCGGGGGCCCGGCTTACTTC
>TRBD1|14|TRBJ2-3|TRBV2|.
CASSERAGGDTQYF
TGTGCCAGCAGTGAAAGGGCAGGGGGAGATACGCAGTATTTT
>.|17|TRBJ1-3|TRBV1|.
CTSSQDRLTYSGNTIYF
TGCACCAGCAGCCAAGATCGCCTGACTTACTCTGGAAACACCATATATTTT
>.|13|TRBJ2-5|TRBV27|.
CASRWTDQETQYF
TGTGCCAGCAGGTGGACGGACCAAGAGACCCAGTACTTC
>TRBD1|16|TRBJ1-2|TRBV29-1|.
CSVNRSPTGGLYGYTF
TGCAGCGTTAATAGGAGTCCTACAGGGGGCCTCTATGGCTACACCTTC
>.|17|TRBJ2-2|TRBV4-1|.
CASSQDRPLSNTGELFF
TGCGCCAGCAGCCAAGATCGACCTTTATCGAACACCGGGGAGCTGTTTTTT
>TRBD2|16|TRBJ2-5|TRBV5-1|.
CASSGRGLAGYETQYF
TGCGCCAGCAGCGGCCGAGGGCTAGCGGGATACGAGACCCAGTACTTC
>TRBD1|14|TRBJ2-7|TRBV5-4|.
CASSKTGALYEQYF
TGTGCCAGCAGCAAGACAGGGGCCCTCTACGAGCAGTACTTC
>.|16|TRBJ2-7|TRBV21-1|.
CASSKGSRQVSYEQYF
TGTGCCAGCAGCAAAGGGTCGAGACAGGTGTCCTACGAGCAGTACTTC
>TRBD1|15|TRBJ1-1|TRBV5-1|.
CASSLEGQGTLEAFF
TGCGCCAGCAGCCTTGAAGGACAGGGAACCCTTGAAGCTTTCTTT
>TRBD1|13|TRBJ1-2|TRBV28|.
CATRPGQGYGYTF
TGTGCCACCCGTCCGGGACAGGGGTACGGCTACACCTTC
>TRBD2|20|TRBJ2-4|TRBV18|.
CASSPRGLASSFSTKNIQYF
TGTGCCAGCTCACCCCGAGGACTAGCGTCTTCATTTTCTACCAAAAACATTCAGTACTTC
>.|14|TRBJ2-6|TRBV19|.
CASSNRAGANVLTF
TGTGCCAGTAGTAACAGGGCTGGGGCCAACGTCCTGACTTTC
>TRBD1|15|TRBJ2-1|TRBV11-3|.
CASSLLSTGTNEQFF
TGTGCCAGCAGCTTATTATCGACAGGGACGAATGAGCAGTTCTTC
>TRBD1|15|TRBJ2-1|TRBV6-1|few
CASSATGKGYNEQFF
TGTGCCAGCAGTGCGACAGGGAAGGGCTACAATGAGCAGTTCTTC
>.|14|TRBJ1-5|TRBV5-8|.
CASSFHFRNQPQHF
TGTGCCAGCAGCTTCCATTTTCGCAATCAGCCCCAGCATTTT
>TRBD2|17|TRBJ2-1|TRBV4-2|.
CASSQEPSGRSYNEQFF
TGTGCCAGCAGCCAAGAACCTAGCGGGAGATCCTACAATGAGCAGTTCTTC
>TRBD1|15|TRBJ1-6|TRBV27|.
CASSLLGTGGSPLHF
TGTGCCAGCAGTTTATTAGGGACAGGGGGATCACCCCTCCACTTT
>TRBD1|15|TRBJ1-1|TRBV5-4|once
CASSRGQGTNTEAFF
TGTGCCAGCAGCCGGGGACAGGGCACAAACACTGAAGCTTTCTTT
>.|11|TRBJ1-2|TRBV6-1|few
CASSPPGACTF
TGTGCCAGCTCACCTCCAGGGGCCTGCACCTTC
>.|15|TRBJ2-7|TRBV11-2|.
CASSLVVAPGYEQYF
TGTGCCAGCAGCTTAGTAGTGGCCCCGGGGTACGAGCAGTACTTC
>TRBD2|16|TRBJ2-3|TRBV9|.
CASSVGLATSTDTQYF
TGTGCCAGCAGCGTGGGACTAGCGACTAGCACAGATACGCAGTATTTT
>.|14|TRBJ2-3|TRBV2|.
CASGEQGRTDTQYF
TGTGCCAGCGGGGAACAGGGACGAACAGATACGCAGTATTTT
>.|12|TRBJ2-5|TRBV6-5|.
CASSYDRETQYF
TGTGCCAGCAGTTACGACCGGGAGACCCAGTACTTC
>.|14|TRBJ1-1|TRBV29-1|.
CSVILTGFLTEAFF
TGCAGCGTGATACTAACAGGGTTCTTGACTGAAGCTTTCTTT
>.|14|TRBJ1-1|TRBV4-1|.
CASSQRSVNTEAFF
TGCGCCAGCAGCCAAAGGTCTGTGAACACTGAAGCTTTCTTT
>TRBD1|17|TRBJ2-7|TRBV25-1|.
CASSEVGTGVGYYEQYF
TGTGCCAGCAGTGAGGTAGGGACAGGCGTAGGCTACTACGAGCAGTACTTC
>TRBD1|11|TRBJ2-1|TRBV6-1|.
CASSEETGSFF
TGTGCCAGCAGTGAAGAGACAGGGTCGTTCTTC
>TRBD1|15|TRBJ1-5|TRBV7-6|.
CASSLYGQADQPQHF
TGTGCCAGCAGCTTATACGGACAGGCGGATCAGCCCCAGCATTTT
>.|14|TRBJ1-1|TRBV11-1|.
CASSRQLRGTEAFF
TGTGCCAGCAGCCGACAGCTCAGAGGGACTGAAGCTTTCTTT
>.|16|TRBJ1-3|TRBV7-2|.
CASSLFFGEGGNTIYF
TGTGCCAGCAGCTTATTTTTTGGGGAAGGGGGAAACACCATATATTTT
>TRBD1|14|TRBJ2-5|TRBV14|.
CASSGTGPQGTQYF
TGTGCCAGCAGCGGGACAGGCCCCCAAGGGACCCAGTACTTC
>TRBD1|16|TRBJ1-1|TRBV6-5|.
CASSYATGGTNTEAFF
TGTGCCAGCAGTTACGCGACAGGGGGCACCAACACTGAAGCTTTCTTT
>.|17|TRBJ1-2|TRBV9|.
CASSVESGRKKDYGYTF
TGTGCCAGCAGCGTAGAGTCAGGAAGGAAAAAGGACTATGGCTACACCTTC
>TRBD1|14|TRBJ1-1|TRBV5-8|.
CASRFRGRGAEAFF
TGTGCCAGCAGATTTAGGGGGCGGGGGGCTGAAGCTTTCTTT
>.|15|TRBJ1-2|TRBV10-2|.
CASSDVARRAYGYTF
TGCGCCAGCAGTGATGTTGCCCGCAGGGCCTATGGCTACACCTTC
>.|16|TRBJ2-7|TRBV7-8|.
CASSLAVRRGPYEQYF
TGTGCCAGCAGCTTAGCGGTTAGGCGGGGGCCCTACGAGCAGTACTTC
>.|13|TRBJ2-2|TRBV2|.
CASRAVRDGELFF
TGTGCCAGCAGAGCCGTCAGAGACGGGGAGCTGTTTTTT
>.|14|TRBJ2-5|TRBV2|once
CASSGIGPGETQYF
TGTGCCAGCAGTGGTATCGGCCCAGGAGAGACCCAGTACTTC
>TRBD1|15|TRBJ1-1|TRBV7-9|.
CASRPWTGDNTEAFF
TGTGCCAGCAGGCCATGGACAGGGGATAACACTGAAGCTTTCTTT
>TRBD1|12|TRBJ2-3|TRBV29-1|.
CSVQTGTDTQYF
TGCAGCGTCCAGACAGGGACAGATACGCAGTATTTT
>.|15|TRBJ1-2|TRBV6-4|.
CASSDRGRGDYGYTF
TGTGCCAGCAGTGACAGGGGTAGAGGGGACTATGGCTACACCTTC
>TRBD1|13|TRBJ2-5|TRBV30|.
CAWSRDSQETQYF
TGTGCCTGGAGTCGGGACAGCCAAGAGACCCAGTACTTC
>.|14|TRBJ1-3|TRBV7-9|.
CASSSRDTGNTIYF
TGTGCCAGCAGCTCTCGGGATACTGGAAACACCATATATTTT
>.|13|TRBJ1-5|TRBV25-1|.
CASSDRGNQPQHF
TGTGCCAGCAGTGACAGGGGCAATCAGCCCCAGCATTTT
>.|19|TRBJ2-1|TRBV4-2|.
CASSQDLSRATTLLDEQFF
TGTGCCAGCAGCCAAGACCTGAGCAGAGCGACAACCCTGCTTGATGAGCAGTTCTTC
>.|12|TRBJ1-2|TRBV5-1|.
CASSLAGYGYTF
TGCGCCAGCTCTCTGGCGGGCTATGGCTACACCTTC
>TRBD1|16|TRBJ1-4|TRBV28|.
CASSSQGAGANEKLFF
TGTGCCAGCAGTTCACAGGGGGCGGGCGCTAATGAAAAACTGTTTTTT